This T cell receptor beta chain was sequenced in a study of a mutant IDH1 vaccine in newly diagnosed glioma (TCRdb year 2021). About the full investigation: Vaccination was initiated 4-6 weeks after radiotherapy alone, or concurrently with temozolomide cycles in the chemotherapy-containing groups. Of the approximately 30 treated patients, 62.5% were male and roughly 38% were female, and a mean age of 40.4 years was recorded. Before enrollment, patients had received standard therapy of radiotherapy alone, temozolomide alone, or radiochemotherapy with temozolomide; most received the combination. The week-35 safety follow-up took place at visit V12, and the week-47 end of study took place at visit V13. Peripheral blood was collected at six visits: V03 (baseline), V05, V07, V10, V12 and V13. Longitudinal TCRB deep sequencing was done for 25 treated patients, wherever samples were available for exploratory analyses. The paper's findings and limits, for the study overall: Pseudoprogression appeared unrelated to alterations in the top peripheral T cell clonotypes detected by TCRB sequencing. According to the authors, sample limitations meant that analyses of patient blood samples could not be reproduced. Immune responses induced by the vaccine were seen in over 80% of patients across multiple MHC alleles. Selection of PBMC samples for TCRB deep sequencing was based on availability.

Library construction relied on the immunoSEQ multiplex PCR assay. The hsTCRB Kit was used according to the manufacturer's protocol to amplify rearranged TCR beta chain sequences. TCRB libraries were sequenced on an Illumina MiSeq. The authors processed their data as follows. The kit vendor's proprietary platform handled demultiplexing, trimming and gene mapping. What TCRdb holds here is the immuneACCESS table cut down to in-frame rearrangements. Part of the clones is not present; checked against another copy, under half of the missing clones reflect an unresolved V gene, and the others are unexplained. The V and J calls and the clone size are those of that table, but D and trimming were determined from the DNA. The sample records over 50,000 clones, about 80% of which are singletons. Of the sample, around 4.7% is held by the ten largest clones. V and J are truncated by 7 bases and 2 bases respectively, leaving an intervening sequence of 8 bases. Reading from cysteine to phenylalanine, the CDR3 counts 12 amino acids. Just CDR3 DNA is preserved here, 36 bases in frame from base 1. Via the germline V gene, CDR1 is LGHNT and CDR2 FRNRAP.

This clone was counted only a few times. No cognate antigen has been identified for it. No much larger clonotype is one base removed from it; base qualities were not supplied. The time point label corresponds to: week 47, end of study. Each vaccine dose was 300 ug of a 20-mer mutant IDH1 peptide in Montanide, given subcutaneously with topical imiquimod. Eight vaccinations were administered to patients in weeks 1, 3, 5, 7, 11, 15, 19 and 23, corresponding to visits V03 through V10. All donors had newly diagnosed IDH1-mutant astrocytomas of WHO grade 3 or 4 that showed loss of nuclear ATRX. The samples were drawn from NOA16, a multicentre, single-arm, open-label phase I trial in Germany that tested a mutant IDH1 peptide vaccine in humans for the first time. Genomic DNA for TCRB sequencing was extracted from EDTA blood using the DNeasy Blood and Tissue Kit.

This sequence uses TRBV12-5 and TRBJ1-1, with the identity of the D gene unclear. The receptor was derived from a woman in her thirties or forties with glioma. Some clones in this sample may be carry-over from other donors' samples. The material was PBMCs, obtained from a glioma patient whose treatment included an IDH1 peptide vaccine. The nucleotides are TGTGCTAGTGCCCCCAGCAACACTGAAGCTTTCTTT. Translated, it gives CASAPSNTEAFF.